The clone carrying this T cell receptor (beta chain) has more than one count but fewer than ten. What it binds is unknown. TCRdb used MiXCR to reprocess the 5' RACE reads, holding one entry per CDR3 protein. Of 1.5 million to 2 million distinct CDR3 sequences in the sample, under 35% were seen once. This sample stems from a study of identical twins. CDR1 and CDR2 (germline): MDHEN, SYDVKM. The germline V and J ends were trimmed by 8 bases and 2 bases, with 13 bases remaining between them. This CDR3 region has 14 residues. Study-wide points: The authors drew conclusions from cross-sectional statistical analysis rather than following the same donors.

The source of this sequence is a newborn girl in good health. The material sequenced was cord blood. The gene calls are TRBV28 and TRBJ2-1, with D perhaps matching TRBD2 (6 bases). Here the CDR3 reads CASAPTGAYNEQFF. The CDR3 nucleotides read TGTGCCAGCGCGCCGACGGGGGCCTACAATGAGCAGTTCTTC.